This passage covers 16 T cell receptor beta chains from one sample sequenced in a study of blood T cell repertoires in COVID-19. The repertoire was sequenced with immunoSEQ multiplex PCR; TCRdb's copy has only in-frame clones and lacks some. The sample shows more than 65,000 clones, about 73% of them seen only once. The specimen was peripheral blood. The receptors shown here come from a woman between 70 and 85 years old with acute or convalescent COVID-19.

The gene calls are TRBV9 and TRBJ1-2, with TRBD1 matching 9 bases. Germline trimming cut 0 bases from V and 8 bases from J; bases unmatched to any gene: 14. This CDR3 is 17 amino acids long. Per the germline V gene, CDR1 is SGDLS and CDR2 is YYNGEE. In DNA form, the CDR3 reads TGTGCCAGCAGCGTAGGTTTCGGACAGGGGACCTCCCTAGGCTACACCTTC. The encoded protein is CASSVGFGQGTSLGYTF.

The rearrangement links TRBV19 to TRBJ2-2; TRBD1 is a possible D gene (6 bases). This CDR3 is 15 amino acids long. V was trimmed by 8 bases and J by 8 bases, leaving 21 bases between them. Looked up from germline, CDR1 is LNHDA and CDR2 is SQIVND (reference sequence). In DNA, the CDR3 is TGTGCCAGTCACCTCCTTTCAGGGGCACGTGGGGAGCTGTTTTTT. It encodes CASHLLSGARGELFF.

The DNA of the CDR3 is TGTGCCAGCAGCTTAGTTGGTGGCAGGGTACGCTATGGCTACACCTTC. Translating it yields CASSLVGGRVRYGYTF. This chain connects TRBV7-2 to TRBJ1-2; D is perhaps TRBD1 (5 bases). The V end lost 1 base, the J end lost 4 bases, and 16 bases lay between the germline ends. Germline lookup yields CDR1 SGHTA and CDR2 FQGNSA. The CDR3 is made up of 16 amino acids.

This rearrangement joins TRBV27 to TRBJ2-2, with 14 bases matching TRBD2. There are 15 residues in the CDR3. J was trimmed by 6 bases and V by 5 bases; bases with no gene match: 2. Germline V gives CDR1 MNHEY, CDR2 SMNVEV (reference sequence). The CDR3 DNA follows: TGTGCCAGCAGTCGACTAGCGGGAGGGTCCGGGGAGCTGTTTTTT. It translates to CASSRLAGGSGELFF.

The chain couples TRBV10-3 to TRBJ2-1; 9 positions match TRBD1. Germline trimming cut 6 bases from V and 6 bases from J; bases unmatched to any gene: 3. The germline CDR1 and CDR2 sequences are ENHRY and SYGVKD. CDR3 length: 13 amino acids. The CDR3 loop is CAIRTGGGNEQFF. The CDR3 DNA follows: TGTGCCATCAGGACAGGGGGAGGCAATGAGCAGTTCTTC.

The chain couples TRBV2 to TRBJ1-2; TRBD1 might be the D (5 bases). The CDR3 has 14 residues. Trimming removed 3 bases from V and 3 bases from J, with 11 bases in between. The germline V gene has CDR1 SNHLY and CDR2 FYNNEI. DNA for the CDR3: TGTGCCAGCAGTGACGGGGGATGGGACTATGGCTACACCTTC. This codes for CASSDGGWDYGYTF.

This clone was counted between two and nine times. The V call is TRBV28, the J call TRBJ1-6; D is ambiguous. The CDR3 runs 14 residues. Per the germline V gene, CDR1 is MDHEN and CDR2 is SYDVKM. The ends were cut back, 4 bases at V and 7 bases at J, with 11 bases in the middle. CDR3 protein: CASSSSLGNSPLHF. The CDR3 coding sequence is TGTGCCAGCAGTTCTAGCCTCGGAAATTCACCCCTCCACTTT.

As DNA, the CDR3 is TGTGCCAGCAGCTCGCCCGGACAGGGGGTAAGGGAGACCCAGTACTTC. Protein product: CASSSPGQGVRETQYF. The genes are TRBV7-9 and TRBJ2-5, with 10 bases identical to TRBD1. CDR1 and CDR2 from the germline V gene are SEHNR and FQNEAQ (reference sequence). V dropped 4 bases and J dropped 5; count of bases not matched to a gene: 10. The length of the CDR3 is 16 residues.

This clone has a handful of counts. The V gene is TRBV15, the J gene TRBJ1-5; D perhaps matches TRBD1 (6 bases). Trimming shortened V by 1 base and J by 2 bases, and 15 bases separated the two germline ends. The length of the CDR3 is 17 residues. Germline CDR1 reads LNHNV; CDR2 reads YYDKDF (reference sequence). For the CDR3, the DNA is TGTGCCACCAGCAGAGCTACAGGGCCCCCCGGCAATCAGCCCCAGCATTTT. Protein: CATSRATGPPGNQPQHF.

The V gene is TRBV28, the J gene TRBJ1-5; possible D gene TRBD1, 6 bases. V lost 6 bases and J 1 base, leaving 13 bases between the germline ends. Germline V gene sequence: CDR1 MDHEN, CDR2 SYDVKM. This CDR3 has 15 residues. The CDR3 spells CASRPSGQSNQPQHF. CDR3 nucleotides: TGTGCCAGCAGACCCAGCGGACAGAGCAATCAGCCCCAGCATTTT. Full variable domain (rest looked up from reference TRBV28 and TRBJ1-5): DVKVTQSSRYLVKRTGEKVFLECVQDMDHENMFWYRQDPGLGLRLIYFSYDVKMKEKGDIPEGYSVSREKKERFSLILESASTNQTSMYLCASRPSGQSNQPQHFGDGTRLSIL.

The CDR3 region is CASSYSRRAPSYEQYF. The CDR3 region has the DNA TGTGCCAGCAGTTACTCGAGGAGGGCTCCCTCCTACGAGCAGTACTTC. The genes are TRBV6-5 and TRBJ2-7; D may be TRBD2 (6 bases). This CDR3 region has 16 residues. Germline-derived CDR1 and CDR2 are MNHEY and SVGAGI. V lost 0 bases, J lost 0 bases, and 12 bases lay in between.

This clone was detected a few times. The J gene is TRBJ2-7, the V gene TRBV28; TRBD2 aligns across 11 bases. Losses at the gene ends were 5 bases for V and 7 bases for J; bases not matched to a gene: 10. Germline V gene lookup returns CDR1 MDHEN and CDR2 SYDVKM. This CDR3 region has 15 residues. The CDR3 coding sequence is TGTGCCAGCAGTCGAATTACTAGCGGGAGTGATGAGCAGTACTTC. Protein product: CASSRITSGSDEQYF.

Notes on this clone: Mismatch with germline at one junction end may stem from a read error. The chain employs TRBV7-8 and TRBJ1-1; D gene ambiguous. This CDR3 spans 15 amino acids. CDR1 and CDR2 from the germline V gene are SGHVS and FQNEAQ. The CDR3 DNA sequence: TGTGCCAGCAACTTAGGGTTAGATTTGTACACTGAAGCTTTCTTT. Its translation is CASNLGLDLYTEAFF.

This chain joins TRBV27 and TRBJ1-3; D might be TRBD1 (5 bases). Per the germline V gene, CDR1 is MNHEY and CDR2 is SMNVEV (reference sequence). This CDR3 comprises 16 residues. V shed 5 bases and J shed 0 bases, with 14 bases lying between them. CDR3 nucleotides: TGTGCCAGCAGTCCCGCGGGACGGGTCTCTGGAAACACCATATATTTT. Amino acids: CASSPAGRVSGNTIYF.

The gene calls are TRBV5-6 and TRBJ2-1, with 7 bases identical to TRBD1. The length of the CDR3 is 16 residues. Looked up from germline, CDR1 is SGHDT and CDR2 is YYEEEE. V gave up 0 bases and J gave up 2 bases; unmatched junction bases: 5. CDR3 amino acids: CASSLGQGDPYNEQFF. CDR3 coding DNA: TGTGCCAGCAGCTTGGGACAGGGAGACCCCTACAATGAGCAGTTCTTC.

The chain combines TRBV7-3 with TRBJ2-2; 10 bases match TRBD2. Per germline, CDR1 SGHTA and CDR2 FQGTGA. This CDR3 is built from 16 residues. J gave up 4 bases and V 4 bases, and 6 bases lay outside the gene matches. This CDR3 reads CASSYQSGRATGELFF. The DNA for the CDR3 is TGTGCCAGCAGCTACCAGAGCGGGAGGGCCACCGGGGAGCTGTTTTTT.